This T cell receptor (beta chain) is drawn from a study of T-cell reconstitution after alpha-beta-depleted transplantation in children. Molecular barcoding with unique molecular identifiers was used for the TCRbeta library. Via MiXCR, TCRdb re-called the PCR reads, giving one row per CDR3 protein. The sample has 700,000 or so distinct CDR3 sequences, 10% to 15% seen once; the top ten hold 0.65% to 0.9%. This clonotype was seen more than once but under ten times. The CDR3 spans 12 residues. Germline V gene data show CDR1 as SQVTM and CDR2 as ANQGSEA. Trimming removed 3 bases from V and 3 bases from J, with 9 bases in between.

The sample was PBMCs, taken before TCRalphabeta/CD19-depleted stem cell transplant. The clonotype was recovered from a girl aged 2-10 years with congenital amegakaryocytic thrombocytopenia, due to receive a stem cell transplant. The J gene is TRBJ2-7, the V gene TRBV29-1; D is undetermined. Written as DNA, the CDR3 is TGCAGCGTTGATAGCAACGACTACGAGCAGTACTTC. Amino acid sequence: CSVDSNDYEQYF.